This T cell receptor beta chain was identified during a study of CD8+ T cells in alopecia areata. Study context: The authors grafted skin from approximately 6-12-month-old C3H/HeJ donors with spontaneous alopecia onto approximately 6-10-week-old female C3H/HeJ mice. Study-wide results and caveats: Lesional scalp displayed greater clonality than normal scalp, most notably in alopecia totalis/universalis. TCR sharing across patients was less clear than in mice, possibly HLA-related.

CDR3 size: 15 residues. V dropped 6 bases and J dropped 4; count of bases not matched to a gene: 9. CDR1 and CDR2 from the germline V gene are FNHDT and SITEND (reference sequence). Cells from pooled cutaneous lymph nodes were sorted by CD4, CD8alpha, NKG2D, NKG2ACE and other markers. This clone turned up a few times. Its antigen remains unidentified. Gene and germline names: mouse. The sequenced fragment ends 4 residues before the CDR3 boundary, so the rest is inferred from the germline J gene. After isolation, RNA underwent reverse transcription to generate cDNA as the sequencing template. Only in-frame clones appear in the TCRdb table, and some are missing; sequencing was by immunoSEQ multiplex PCR. Recorded here are 15,000 to 20,000 clones, with no singletons, and the ten leading clones hold approximately 33%.

This chain uses TRBV19 with TRBJ1-1; 10 bases align to TRBD1. Specimen: CD8+ T cells sorted from a lymph node. The receptor comes from a C3H/HeJ mouse with alopecia areata. Mouse strain MHC haplotype: H2-k. CDR3 DNA (partial): TGTGCCAGCACCGCCGGGACAGGGGACCTCACA. Translation: CASTAGTGDLT. The full CDR3 protein reads CASTAGTGDLTEVFF.